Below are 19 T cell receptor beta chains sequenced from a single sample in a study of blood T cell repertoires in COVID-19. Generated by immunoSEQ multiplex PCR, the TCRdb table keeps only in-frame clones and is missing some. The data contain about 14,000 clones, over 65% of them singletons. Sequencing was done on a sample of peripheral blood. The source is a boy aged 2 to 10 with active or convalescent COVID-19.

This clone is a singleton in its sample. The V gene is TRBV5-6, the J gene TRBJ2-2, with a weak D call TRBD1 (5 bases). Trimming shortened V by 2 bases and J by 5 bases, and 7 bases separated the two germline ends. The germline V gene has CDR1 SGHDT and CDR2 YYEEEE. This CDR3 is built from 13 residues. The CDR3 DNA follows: TGTGCCAGCAGCTTAACAGGTACCGGGGAGCTGTTTTTT. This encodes CASSLTGTGELFF. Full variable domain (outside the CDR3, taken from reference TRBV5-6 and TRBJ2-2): DAGVTQSPTHLIKTRGQQVTLRCSPKSGHDTVSWYQQALGQGPQFIFQYYEEEERQRGNFPDRFSGHQFPNYSSELNVNALLLGDSALYLCASSLTGTGELFFGEGSRLTVL.

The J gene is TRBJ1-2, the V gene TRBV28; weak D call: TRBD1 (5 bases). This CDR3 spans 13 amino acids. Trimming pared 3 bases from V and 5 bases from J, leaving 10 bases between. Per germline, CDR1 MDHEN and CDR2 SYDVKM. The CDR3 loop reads CASSLGGGYGYTF. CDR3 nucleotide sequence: TGTGCCAGCAGTTTGGGCGGGGGGTATGGCTACACCTTC.

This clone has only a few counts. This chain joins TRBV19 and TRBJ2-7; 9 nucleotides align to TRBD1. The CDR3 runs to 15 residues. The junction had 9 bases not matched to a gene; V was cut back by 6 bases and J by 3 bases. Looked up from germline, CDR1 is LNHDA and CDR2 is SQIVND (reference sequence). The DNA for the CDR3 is TGTGCCAGTAGGGACGGACAGGGGAGTAGCTACGAGCAGTACTTC. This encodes CASRDGQGSSYEQYF.

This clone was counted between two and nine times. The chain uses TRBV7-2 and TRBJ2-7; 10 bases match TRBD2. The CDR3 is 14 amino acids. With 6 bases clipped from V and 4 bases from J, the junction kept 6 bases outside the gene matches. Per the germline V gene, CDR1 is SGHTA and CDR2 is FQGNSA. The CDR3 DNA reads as TGTGCCAGCAGGTCTAGCGGGAGTGCATACGAGCAGTACTTC. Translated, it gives CASRSSGSAYEQYF.

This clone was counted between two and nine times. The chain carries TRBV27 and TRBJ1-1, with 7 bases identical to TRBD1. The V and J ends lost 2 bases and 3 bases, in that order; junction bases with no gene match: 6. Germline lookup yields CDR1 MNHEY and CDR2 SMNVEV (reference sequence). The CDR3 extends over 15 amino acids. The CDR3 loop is CASSLGDSLYTEAFF. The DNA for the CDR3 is TGTGCCAGCAGTTTAGGGGACAGCCTCTACACTGAAGCTTTCTTT.

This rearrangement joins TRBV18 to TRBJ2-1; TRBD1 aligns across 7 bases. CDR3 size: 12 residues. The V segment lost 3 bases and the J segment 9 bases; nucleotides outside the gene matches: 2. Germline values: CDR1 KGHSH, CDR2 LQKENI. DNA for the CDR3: TGTGCCAGCTCACCGACAGGGACTGAGCAGTTCTTC. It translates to CASSPTGTEQFF. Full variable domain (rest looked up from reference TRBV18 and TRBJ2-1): NAGVMQNPRHLVRRRGQEARLRCSPMKGHSHVYWYRQLPEEGLKFMVYLQKENIIDESGMPKERFSAEFPKEGPSILRIQQVVRGDSAAYFCASSPTGTEQFFGPGTRLTVL.

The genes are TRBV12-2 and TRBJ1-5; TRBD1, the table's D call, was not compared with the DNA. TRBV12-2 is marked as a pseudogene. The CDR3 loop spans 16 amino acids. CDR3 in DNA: TGTGCAAGTCGCCCCCGGACAGGGAGCTCAGGTCAGCCCCAGCATTTT. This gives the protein CASRPRTGSSGQPQHF.

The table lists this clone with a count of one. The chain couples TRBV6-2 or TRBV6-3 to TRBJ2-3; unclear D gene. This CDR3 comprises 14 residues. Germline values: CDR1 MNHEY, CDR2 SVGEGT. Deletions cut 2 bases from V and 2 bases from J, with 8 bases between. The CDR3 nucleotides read TGTGCCAGCAGTTACGGGCCGGTCACAGATACGCAGTATTTT. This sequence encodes CASSYGPVTDTQYF.

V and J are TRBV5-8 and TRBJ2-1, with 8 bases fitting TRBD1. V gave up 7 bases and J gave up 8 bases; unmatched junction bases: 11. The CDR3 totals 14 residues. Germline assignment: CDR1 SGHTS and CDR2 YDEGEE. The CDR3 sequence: CASDRGWVKYEQFF. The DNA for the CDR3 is TGTGCCAGCGACAGGGGTTGGGTTAAGTATGAGCAGTTCTTC.

DNA for the CDR3: TGCGCCAGCAGGCTAGCGGGAACCTACGAGCAGTACTTC. This gives the protein CASRLAGTYEQYF. The chain couples TRBV5-1 to TRBJ2-7; 9 bases match TRBD2. The CDR3 is made up of 13 amino acids. The V segment lost 5 bases and the J segment 2 bases; nucleotides outside the gene matches: 2. The germline V gene has CDR1 SGHRS and CDR2 YFSETQ.

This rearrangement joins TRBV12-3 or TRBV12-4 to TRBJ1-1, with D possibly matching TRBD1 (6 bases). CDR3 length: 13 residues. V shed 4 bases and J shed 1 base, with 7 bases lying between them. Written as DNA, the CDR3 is TGTGCCAGCAGTTCGACAGGGAACACTGAAGCTTTCTTT. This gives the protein CASSSTGNTEAFF.

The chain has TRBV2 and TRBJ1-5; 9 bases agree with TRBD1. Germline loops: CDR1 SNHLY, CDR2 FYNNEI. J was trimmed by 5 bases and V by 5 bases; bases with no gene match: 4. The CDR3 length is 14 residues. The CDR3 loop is CASSPDRGDQPQHF. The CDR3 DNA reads TGTGCCAGCAGTCCGGACAGGGGAGATCAGCCCCAGCATTTT.

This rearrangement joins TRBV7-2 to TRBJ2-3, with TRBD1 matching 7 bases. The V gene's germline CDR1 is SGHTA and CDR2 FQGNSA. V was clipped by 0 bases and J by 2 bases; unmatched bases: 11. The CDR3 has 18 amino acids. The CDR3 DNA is TGTGCCAGCAGCTTAGCGGGACCTAGGACAGGTCTCACAGATACGCAGTATTTT. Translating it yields CASSLAGPRTGLTDTQYF.

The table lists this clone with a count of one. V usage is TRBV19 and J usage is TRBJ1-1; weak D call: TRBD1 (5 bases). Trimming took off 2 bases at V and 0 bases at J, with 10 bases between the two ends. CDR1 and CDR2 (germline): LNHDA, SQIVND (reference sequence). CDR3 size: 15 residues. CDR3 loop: CASSILDRMNTEAFF. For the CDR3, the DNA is TGTGCCAGTAGTATACTCGACAGAATGAACACTGAAGCTTTCTTT.

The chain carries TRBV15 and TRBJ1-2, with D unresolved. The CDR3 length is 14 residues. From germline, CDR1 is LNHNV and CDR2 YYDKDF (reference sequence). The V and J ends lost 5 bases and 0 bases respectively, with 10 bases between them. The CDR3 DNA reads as TGTGCCACCAGCGGCCCCACTACTAACTATGGCTACACCTTC. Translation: CATSGPTTNYGYTF. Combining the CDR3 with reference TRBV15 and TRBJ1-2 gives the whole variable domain DAMVIQNPRYQVTQFGKPVTLSCSQTLNHNVMYWYQQKSSQAPKLLFHYYDKDFNNEADTPDNFQSRRPNTSFCFLDIRSPGLGDTAMYLCATSGPTTNYGYTFGSGTRLTVV.

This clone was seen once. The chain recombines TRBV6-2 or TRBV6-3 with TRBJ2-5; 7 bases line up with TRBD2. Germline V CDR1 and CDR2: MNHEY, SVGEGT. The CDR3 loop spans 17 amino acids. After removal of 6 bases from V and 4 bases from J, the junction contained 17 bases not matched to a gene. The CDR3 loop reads CASSPGRVAGPIETQYF. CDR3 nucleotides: TGTGCCAGCAGCCCTGGGAGGGTAGCGGGCCCCATAGAGACCCAGTACTTC.

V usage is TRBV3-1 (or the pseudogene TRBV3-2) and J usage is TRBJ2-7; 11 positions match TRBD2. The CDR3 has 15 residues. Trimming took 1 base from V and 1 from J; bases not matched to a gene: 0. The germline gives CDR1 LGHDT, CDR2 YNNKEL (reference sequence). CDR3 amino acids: CASSQGTSGSYEQYF. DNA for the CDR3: TGTGCCAGCAGCCAAGGGACTAGCGGGTCCTACGAGCAGTACTTC.

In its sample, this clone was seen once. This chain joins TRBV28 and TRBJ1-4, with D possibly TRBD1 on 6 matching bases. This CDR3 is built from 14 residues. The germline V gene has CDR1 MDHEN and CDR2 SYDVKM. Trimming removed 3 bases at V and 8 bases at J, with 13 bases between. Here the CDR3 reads CASSFRGGNEKLFF. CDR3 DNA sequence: TGTGCCAGCAGTTTTCGAGGGGGTAACGAAAAACTGTTTTTT.

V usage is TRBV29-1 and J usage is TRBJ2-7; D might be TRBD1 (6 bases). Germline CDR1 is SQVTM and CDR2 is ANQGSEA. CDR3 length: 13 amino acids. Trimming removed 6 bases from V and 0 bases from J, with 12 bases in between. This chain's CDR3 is CSVLGGPSYEQYF. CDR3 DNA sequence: TGCAGCGTCTTAGGGGGTCCCTCCTACGAGCAGTACTTC.